The 8 T cell receptor beta chains listed next were all sequenced from one sample in a study of blood T cell repertoires in COVID-19. The protocol was immunoSEQ multiplex PCR, while the TCRdb copy is restricted to in-frame clones and leaves out a portion. Here the sample spans a few hundred thousand clones, about 85% being singletons. Sequenced sample: peripheral blood. These receptors came from a man aged 25 to 40 with active or convalescent COVID-19.

Here the CDR3 reads CASSPGQLVTNNEQFF. DNA of the CDR3: TGTGCCAGCAGCCCGGGACAGTTAGTTACTAACAATGAGCAGTTCTTC. This rearrangement joins TRBV5-8 to TRBJ2-1, with 7 nucleotides matching TRBD1. The germline gives CDR1 SGHTS, CDR2 YDEGEE. With 4 bases clipped from V and 5 bases from J, the junction kept 12 bases outside the gene matches. The CDR3 has 16 amino acids. The full variable domain, its missing parts supplied by reference TRBV5-8 and TRBJ2-1, is EAGVTQSPTHLIKTRGQQATLRCSPISGHTSVYWYQQALGLGLQFLLWYDEGEERNRGNFPPRFSGRQFPNYSSELNVNALELEDSALYLCASSPGQLVTNNEQFFGPGTRLTVL.

The count of this clone is one. The chain has TRBV28 and TRBJ1-2; 8 positions agree with TRBD1. With V trimmed by 8 bases and J by 3 bases, 2 bases remained unmatched. The CDR3 has 12 residues. The germline gives CDR1 MDHEN, CDR2 SYDVKM. CDR3 DNA sequence: TGTGCCAGCGACAGGGGTGACTATGGCTACACCTTC. Amino acid sequence: CASDRGDYGYTF.

The chain joins TRBV28 to TRBJ1-5; D may be TRBD1 (6 bases). This CDR3 contains 15 residues. V gave up 6 bases and J gave up 7 bases, with 19 bases separating them. Looked up from germline, CDR1 is MDHEN and CDR2 is SYDVKM. The CDR3 bases are TGTGCCAGCAGGACCTCGGGGGGCGCAGGGCAGCCCCAGCATTTT. This codes for CASRTSGGAGQPQHF.

J is TRBJ2-7 and V is TRBV28; 8 bases map to TRBD2. The germline CDR1 and CDR2 sequences are MDHEN and SYDVKM. The J segment lost 3 bases and the V segment lost 5 bases, leaving 3 bases of the junction unmatched. This CDR3 contains 13 residues. CDR3 residues: CASSRSGSYEQYF. The CDR3 DNA follows: TGTGCCAGCAGTAGGAGCGGGAGCTACGAGCAGTACTTC.

In the case of this clone: At one end, the junction sequence differs from germline, possibly due to a read error. This rearrangement joins TRBV19 to TRBJ2-3; 10 bases agree with TRBD2. The germline V gene has CDR1 LNHDA and CDR2 SQIVND (reference sequence). The CDR3 covers 13 residues. The CDR3, as DNA: TGTGCCAGTAGCCTCCGACTAGCGGGCCCCGTTGGGTTT. Protein: CASSLRLAGPVGF.

CDR3 protein: CASSPSREAGRPGGELFF. In nucleotides, the CDR3 is TGTGCCAGCAGCCCCTCCAGAGAAGCGGGAAGGCCGGGCGGGGAGCTGTTTTTT. The chain recombines TRBV3-1 (or the pseudogene TRBV3-2) with TRBJ2-2; 7 bases map to TRBD2. CDR1 is LGHDT, CDR2 YNNKEL, per germline (reference sequence). J gave up 7 bases and V 4 bases, and 18 bases lay outside the gene matches. This CDR3 contains 18 residues.

The chain couples TRBV6-5 to TRBJ2-1; TRBD1 aligns across 11 bases. The germline CDR1 and CDR2 sequences are MNHEY and SVGAGI. This CDR3 contains 15 residues. J lost 8 bases, V lost 4 bases, and 7 bases had no gene match. In nucleotides, the CDR3 is TGTGCCAGCAGTTCCGCCGGGACAGGGGGAGATGAGCAGTTCTTC. It translates to CASSSAGTGGDEQFF.

This clone was recorded only once. This rearrangement joins TRBV11-2 to TRBJ2-3, with D tentatively TRBD2 (6 bases). The germline V gene encodes CDR1 SGHAT and CDR2 FQNNGV. The CDR3 has 16 residues. Trimming took 5 bases from V and 4 from J, leaving 19 bases between them. The CDR3 here is CASSPLGVAAPDTQYF. The CDR3 nucleotides read TGTGCCAGCAGCCCCCTCGGGGTAGCGGCCCCAGATACGCAGTATTTT.